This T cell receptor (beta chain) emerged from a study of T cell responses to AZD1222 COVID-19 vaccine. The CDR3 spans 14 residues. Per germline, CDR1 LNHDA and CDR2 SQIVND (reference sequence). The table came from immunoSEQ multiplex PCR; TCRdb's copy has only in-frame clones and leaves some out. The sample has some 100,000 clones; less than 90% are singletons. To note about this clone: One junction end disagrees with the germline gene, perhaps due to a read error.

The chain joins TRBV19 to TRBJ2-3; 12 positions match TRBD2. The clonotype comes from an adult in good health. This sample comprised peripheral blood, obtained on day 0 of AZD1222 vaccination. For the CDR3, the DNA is TGTGCCAGTAGTATAAGTCTAGCGGGAGGGCCTTTACATTTT. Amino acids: CASSISLAGGPLHF.